This entry lists 13 T cell receptor beta chains sequenced from one sample in a study of T cells after yellow fever vaccination. TCRdb analysed the 5' RACE reads with MiXCR anew, one entry per CDR3 protein. The sample includes 300,000 to 350,000 distinct CDR3 sequences, 3% to 4.5% of them seen just once. The sample consisted of PBMCs, taken 5 days after the yellow fever booster vaccination. These receptors all come from a man aged 18 to 30 who received the YFV17D yellow fever vaccine.

This clonotype was counted a few times. CDR3 amino acids: CASSLEAGQMGYEQYV. The CDR3 region has the DNA TGTGCCAGCAGCTTAGAAGCCGGACAGATGGGGTACGAGCAGTACGTC. The chain uses TRBV5-6 and TRBJ2-7; D may be TRBD1 (6 bases). The ends were cut back, 2 bases at V and 4 bases at J, with 19 bases in the middle. CDR1 is SGHDT, CDR2 YYEEEE, per germline. The CDR3 covers 16 residues.

The chain carries TRBV5-1 and TRBJ2-2; D gene uncertain. The ends were cut back, 2 bases at V and 7 bases at J, with 9 bases in the middle. The CDR3 loop spans 13 amino acids. Germline-derived CDR1 and CDR2 are SGHRS and YFSETQ. CDR3 sequence: CASSFVIDGELFF. Here the CDR3 DNA reads TGCGCCAGCAGCTTTGTAATAGACGGGGAGCTGTTTTTT.

This clonotype was observed a few times. The rearrangement uses TRBV4-1 and TRBJ2-1, with no clear D. Germline V gives CDR1 MGHRA, CDR2 YSYEKL. The CDR3 runs to 14 residues. Trimming shortened V by 0 bases and J by 10 bases, and 13 bases separated the two germline ends. The CDR3 region has the DNA TGCGCCAGCAGCCAAGATACCCAGCGCCGCGAGCAGTTCTTC. It codes for CASSQDTQRREQFF.

This clonotype was recorded at least ten times. CDR3 DNA: TGTGCCGCGGGCAGGGGTCGAGAAGCTTTCTTT. Translating gives CAAGRGREAFF. The gene calls are TRBV7-9 and TRBJ1-1; a possible D gene is TRBD1 (6 bases). The CDR3 runs 11 residues. Per the germline V gene, CDR1 is SEHNR and CDR2 is FQNEAQ (reference sequence). V gave up 11 bases and J gave up 8 bases, with 15 bases separating them.

The chain carries TRBV3-2 and TRBJ2-3; the table's D call, TRBD2, was not checked against the DNA. TRBV3-2 is given as a pseudogene. This CDR3 comprises 16 residues. The CDR3 is CASSQDGQGPADTQYF. The CDR3 bases are TGTGCCAGCAGCCAAGATGGCCAAGGGCCGGCAGATACGCAGTATTTT.

This clonotype occurred many times. The CDR3 spells CASSLTGVSTDTQYF. The CDR3 DNA reads TGTGCCAGCAGCTTAACCGGGGTTAGCACAGATACGCAGTATTTT. J is TRBJ2-3 and V is TRBV7-3; maybe TRBD2 (5 bases). The CDR3 length is 15 residues. Between the trimmed V and J ends, which lost 0 bases and 0 bases, there was a span of 7 bases. CDR1 is SGHTA, CDR2 FQGTGA, per germline.

There are a few counts of this clonotype. The rearrangement joins TRBV7-8 to TRBJ2-1, with 8 bases lining up with TRBD1. The CDR3 loop spans 14 amino acids. The ends lost 3 bases at V and 9 bases at J; junction bases unmatched: 7. The V gene's germline CDR1 is SGHVS and CDR2 FQNEAQ. CDR3 DNA sequence: TGTGCCAGCAGCTTCTGGGGACAGGTTCGTGAGCAGTTCTTC. This gives the protein CASSFWGQVREQFF.

The table lists this clonotype with a few counts. V gene TRBV20-1 combines with J gene TRBJ2-3; a weak D match, TRBD2 (7 bases). The V and J ends lost 5 bases and 5 bases respectively, with 20 bases between them. Germline CDR1 and CDR2: DFQATT and SNEGSKA (reference sequence). This CDR3 contains 15 residues. The CDR3 here is CSALRGGGPGDTQYF. CDR3 nucleotide sequence: TGCAGTGCTCTTAGGGGGGGGGGCCCCGGAGATACGCAGTATTTT.

This clonotype was counted many times. This chain connects TRBV4-3 to TRBJ1-5; 7 nucleotides match TRBD1. V shed 1 base and J 4 bases; nucleotides not matched to a gene: 7. The CDR3 loop spans 16 amino acids. Germline CDR1 is LGHNA and CDR2 is YSLEER. CDR3 sequence reads: CASSQGVQGGNQPQHF. The CDR3 nucleotides read TGCGCCAGCAGCCAAGGGGTCCAGGGGGGAAATCAGCCCCAGCATTTT.

The genes are TRBV5-4 and TRBJ2-3, with D unclear. Germline CDR1 and CDR2: SGHNT and YYREEE (reference sequence). Trimming pared 0 bases from V and 1 base from J, leaving 9 bases between. CDR3 length equals 15 residues. The CDR3 nucleotides read TGTGCCAGCAGCTTGGTTGCTCAGGGCACAGATACGCAGTATTTT. Amino acids: CASSLVAQGTDTQYF.

This clonotype was seen repeatedly, ten times or more. V gene TRBV12-3 or TRBV12-4 combines with J gene TRBJ1-2, with D unresolved. The V gene lost 6 bases and the J gene lost 8 bases, with 22 bases spanning the gap. The CDR3 is 15 residues long. For the CDR3, the DNA is TGTGCCAGCAGCCCCCCAGCCAGAAGGGTCAGAGGCTACACCTTC. Protein product: CASSPPARRVRGYTF.

The DNA of the CDR3 is TGTGCCAGCAGATTCCCGGGACAGAAAAACTATGGCTACACCTTC. It is translated as CASRFPGQKNYGYTF. The V gene is TRBV5-6, the J gene TRBJ1-2; TRBD1 aligns across 7 bases. Germline lookup yields CDR1 SGHDT and CDR2 YYEEEE. There are 15 residues in the CDR3. The V segment lost 5 bases and the J segment 2 bases; nucleotides outside the gene matches: 9.

V usage is TRBV15 and J usage is TRBJ1-6, with 9 bases matching TRBD1. CDR3 length: 16 amino acids. Trimming removed 3 bases from V and 6 bases from J; junction bases left unmatched: 6. Germline V gene lookup returns CDR1 LNHNV and CDR2 YYDKDF (reference sequence). The CDR3, as DNA: TGTGCCACCAGCAGGGGGACAGGGCCCGGTAATTCACCCCTCCACTTT. This codes for CATSRGTGPGNSPLHF.